A selection of T cell receptor beta chains follows, all from one sample in a study of CD8 T cells in Susac syndrome. TCRdb ran MiXCR on the immunoSEQ multiplex PCR reads and lists one entry per CDR3 protein. This table holds about 200,000 distinct CDR3 sequences, roughly 92% found once. Sequencing was done on a sample of CD8+ T cells from PBMCs. The receptors shown here come from a human donor with multiple sclerosis. Each CDR3 is given with its conserved first and last residue. The order of the fields is J gene, V gene, CDR3 protein.

J gene: TRBJ2-1
V gene: TRBV25-1
CDR3 protein: CASSGPGYNEQFF

J gene: TRBJ2-1
V gene: TRBV4-1
CDR3 protein: CASSQGVLLAGGNEQFF

J gene: TRBJ2-5
V gene: TRBV9
CDR3 protein: CASSVTPQETQYF

J gene: TRBJ2-1
V gene: TRBV11-2
CDR3 protein: CASAGPPYNEQFF

J gene: TRBJ1-2
V gene: TRBV30
CDR3 protein: CAWRYPNYGYTF

J gene: TRBJ2-2
V gene: TRBV20-1
CDR3 protein: CSARPRTGISRAGELFF

J gene: TRBJ2-2
V gene: TRBV4-1
CDR3 protein: CASSQEGLAGTGELFF

J gene: TRBJ2-1
V gene: TRBV5-1
CDR3 protein: CASSLVAGGINEQFF

J gene: TRBJ1-5
V gene: TRBV19
CDR3 protein: CASTEGVEGVQPQHF

J gene: TRBJ2-1
V gene: TRBV19
CDR3 protein: CASSMTGIVAGFYNEQFF

J gene: TRBJ2-2
V gene: TRBV11-1
CDR3 protein: CASSRKGNTGELFF

J gene: TRBJ2-2
V gene: TRBV7-3
CDR3 protein: CASSLAGLNTGELFF

J gene: TRBJ2-7
V gene: TRBV11-2
CDR3 protein: CASSPPHTSGRSDEQYF

J gene: TRBJ1-2
V gene: TRBV30
CDR3 protein: CACYGQGKGYGYTF

J gene: TRBJ1-5
V gene: TRBV7-9
CDR3 protein: CASSPGQGGNQPQHF

J gene: TRBJ2-2
V gene: TRBV12-3/TRBV12-4
CDR3 protein: CASSLGVSGELFF

J gene: TRBJ1-2
V gene: TRBV29-1
CDR3 protein: CSAGTEHQPYGYTF

J gene: TRBJ2-1
V gene: TRBV14
CDR3 protein: CASSHSRNLQNNEQFF

J gene: TRBJ2-7
V gene: TRBV7-9
CDR3 protein: CASSLLAYEQYF

J gene: TRBJ2-7
V gene: TRBV29-1
CDR3 protein: CSVETPIPNYEQYF